These T cell receptor beta chains were read from a single sample in a study of OX40 agonist ivuxolimab in advanced cancers. Only in-frame clones appear in the TCRdb table, and some are missing; sequencing was by immunoSEQ multiplex PCR. The profile shows over 90,000 clones, around 90% of them singletons. Sequenced material: CD4+ or CD8+ T cells sorted from blood, taken in a trial of the OX40 agonist ivuxolimab. The receptor source for this set is an adult with an advanced solid tumor such as melanoma, head and neck, liver or kidney cancer. Both conserved end residues are part of each CDR3. The D gene is left open where the match is weak. Clone size is given for some rows only: seen once, a few or many times, or a class if the clone is expanded.

abundance: .
v_gene: TRBV6-1
j_gene: TRBJ2-3
d_gene: TRBD2
CDR3aa: CASNTAGQSWDTQYF
CDR3nt: TGTGCCAGCAACACAGCGGGGCAGTCCTGGGATACGCAGTATTTT

abundance: once
v_gene: TRBV7-9
j_gene: TRBJ1-1
d_gene: TRBD1
CDR3aa: CASSSRPTLTGWTTEAFF
CDR3nt: TGTGCCAGCAGCTCACGCCCTACATTGACAGGGTGGACCACTGAAGCTTTCTTT

abundance: .
v_gene: TRBV19
j_gene: TRBJ2-2
d_gene: .
CDR3aa: CASSLPTDTGELFF
CDR3nt: TGTGCCAGTAGCCTACCGACAGACACCGGGGAGCTGTTTTTT

abundance: .
v_gene: TRBV7-2
j_gene: TRBJ2-1
d_gene: TRBD2
CDR3aa: CASSLVLAGGKNEQFF
CDR3nt: TGTGCCAGCAGCTTAGTGCTAGCGGGGGGGAAGAATGAGCAGTTCTTC

abundance: .
v_gene: TRBV5-1
j_gene: TRBJ1-6
d_gene: TRBD1
CDR3aa: CASSIGQGLNSPLHF
CDR3nt: TGCGCCAGCAGCATAGGACAGGGCCTGAATTCACCCCTCCACTTT

abundance: .
v_gene: TRBV7-2
j_gene: TRBJ2-4
d_gene: TRBD2
CDR3aa: CASSLGISSGGAKNIQYF
CDR3nt: TGTGCCAGCAGCTTAGGAATATCGAGCGGGGGAGCCAAAAACATTCAGTACTTC

abundance: .
v_gene: TRBV6-1
j_gene: TRBJ2-7
d_gene: TRBD1
CDR3aa: CASSPDRTRSYEQYF
CDR3nt: TGTGCCAGCAGTCCGGACAGGACCCGCTCCTACGAGCAGTACTTC

abundance: once
v_gene: TRBV5-8
j_gene: TRBJ1-1
d_gene: .
CDR3aa: CASSSDKNTEAFF
CDR3nt: TGTGCCAGCAGCTCGGACAAGAACACTGAAGCTTTCTTT

abundance: .
v_gene: TRBV18
j_gene: TRBJ2-1
d_gene: .
CDR3aa: CASSHGNSEQFF
CDR3nt: TGTGCCAGCTCACATGGGAACTCGGAGCAGTTCTTC

abundance: .
v_gene: TRBV30
j_gene: TRBJ2-3
d_gene: TRBD2
CDR3aa: CAWSLGTSGGDTQYF
CDR3nt: TGTGCCTGGAGTCTTGGGACTAGCGGTGGAGATACGCAGTATTTT

abundance: .
v_gene: TRBV7-8
j_gene: TRBJ1-5
d_gene: .
CDR3aa: CASSSRDPAPNQPQHF
CDR3nt: TGTGCCAGCAGCAGCCGGGACCCCGCACCCAATCAGCCCCAGCATTTT

abundance: .
v_gene: TRBV25-1
j_gene: TRBJ2-1
d_gene: TRBD1
CDR3aa: CASSIAGTGAYNEQFF
CDR3nt: TGTGCCAGCAGTATCGCCGGGACAGGGGCCTACAATGAGCAGTTCTTC

abundance: .
v_gene: TRBV19
j_gene: TRBJ1-3
d_gene: .
CDR3aa: CASSIIPFPSGNTIYF
CDR3nt: TGTGCCAGTAGTATCATCCCCTTTCCTTCTGGAAACACCATATATTTT